The rows below give T cell receptor beta chains drawn from one sample of a study of identical twins. From the 5' RACE reads, TCRdb called clonotypes with MiXCR, one entry per CDR3 protein. The sample yields 1.5 million to 2 million distinct CDR3 sequences, roughly a third seen once. Sequencing was done on a sample of cord blood. The receptors come from a newborn girl in good health. Each CDR3 is given with its conserved first and last residue. A D gene is named only where the DNA matches it firmly. Size values are once, few and many counts, or a class for expanded clones, and some rows have none.

cdr3_aa cdr3_nt d_call clone_size j_call v_call
CSATWGVFDTQYF TGCAGTGCTACATGGGGAGTTTTCGATACGCAGTATTTT NA NA TRBJ2-3 TRBV20-1
CASCSGLAGPDTQYF TGCGCCAGCTGCTCGGGACTAGCGGGACCAGATACGCAGTATTTT TRBD2 few TRBJ2-3 TRBV10-2
CATSDLPGQGYSNQPQHF TGTGCCACCAGTGATTTGCCGGGACAGGGATATAGCAATCAGCCCCAGCATTTT TRBD1 few TRBJ1-5 TRBV24-1
CASSPGTDNEQFF TGCGCCAGCAGCCCCGGGACGGACAATGAGCAGTTCTTC NA few TRBJ2-1 TRBV5-1
CASCFMWGSRELFF TGTGCCAGCTGCTTTATGTGGGGCTCAAGGGAGCTGTTTTTT NA few TRBJ2-2 TRBV12-3/TRBV12-4
CSARDEGLAGGNEQFF TGCAGTGCTAGAGATGAAGGGCTAGCGGGAGGTAATGAGCAGTTCTTC TRBD2 NA TRBJ2-1 TRBV20-1
CASLGRNYEQYF TGTGCCAGCCTAGGGAGGAACTACGAGCAGTACTTC NA NA TRBJ2-7 TRBV19
CSANDWLASTDTQYF TGCAGTGCCAACGACTGGCTCGCTAGCACAGATACGCAGTATTTT NA NA TRBJ2-3 TRBV20-1
CASSFERWKNTEAFF TGTGCCAGCAGCTTCGAAAGATGGAAGAACACTGAAGCTTTCTTT NA few TRBJ1-1 TRBV11-2
CSVEDDRDTEAFF TGCAGCGTTGAAGACGACCGGGACACTGAAGCTTTCTTT NA NA TRBJ1-1 TRBV29-1
CASNRGSARGQYF TGTGCCAGCAATCGGGGTTCCGCACGTGGGCAGTACTTC NA many TRBJ2-5 TRBV12-3/TRBV12-4
CASSPPGVSGKNIQYF TGTGCCAGCAGCCCCCCTGGGGTCAGTGGCAAAAACATTCAGTACTTC NA NA TRBJ2-4 TRBV3-1
CASGDRSSYEQYF TGTGCCAGTGGGGACAGGAGCTCCTACGAGCAGTACTTC TRBD1 NA TRBJ2-7 TRBV5-4
CSARDPGGPNTDTQYF TGCAGTGCTAGAGATCCGGGGGGGCCCAACACAGATACGCAGTATTTT TRBD2 NA TRBJ2-3 TRBV20-1
CASSQDTPSSWTSGATDTQYF TGTGCCAGCAGCCAAGATACTCCCTCCTCCTGGACTAGCGGGGCCACAGATACGCAGTATTTT TRBD2 few TRBJ2-3 TRBV3-1
CASSQDLDRAKNIQYF TGTGCCAGCAGCCAAGATCTGGACAGGGCGAAAAACATTCAGTACTTC TRBD1 many TRBJ2-4 TRBV4-2
CASSSVGSSYEQYF TGTGCCAGCAGTTCGGTGGGGAGCTCCTACGAGCAGTACTTC NA few TRBJ2-7 TRBV28
CASRWGKDLFGYTF TGTGCCAGTAGATGGGGGAAAGATTTATTTGGCTACACCTTC NA NA TRBJ1-2 TRBV19
CASSKGGLGVQETQYF TGTGCCAGCAGCAAAGGAGGGTTGGGGGTCCAAGAGACCCAGTACTTC NA NA TRBJ2-5 TRBV21-1
CASSLLLASNTGELFF TGTGCCAGCAGCTTACTGCTAGCGTCCAACACCGGGGAGCTGTTTTTT NA few TRBJ2-2 TRBV7-9
CAISESQGRNQPQHF TGTGCCATCAGTGAGTCGCAGGGGCGGAATCAGCCCCAGCATTTT NA NA TRBJ1-5 TRBV10-3
CSVKPAGVTEAFF TGCAGCGTAAAACCCGCGGGAGTGACTGAAGCTTTCTTT NA few TRBJ1-1 TRBV29-1
CASDRGGRTVDTQYF TGTGCCAGCGACCGCGGAGGGAGGACGGTAGATACGCAGTATTTT NA few TRBJ2-3 TRBV6-1
CSTTNPRKGDTQYF TGCAGTACCACAAACCCAAGGAAGGGGGATACGCAGTATTTT NA NA TRBJ2-3 TRBV20-1
CASSSVDRREQYF TGTGCCAGCAGTTCCGTCGACCGTCGCGAGCAGTACTTC NA few TRBJ2-7 TRBV6-6
CAISDRDYTQYF TGTGCCATCAGTGATCGGGACTATACGCAGTATTTT NA few TRBJ2-3 TRBV10-3
CASSILEANYGYTF TGTGCCAGTAGTATCCTCGAAGCTAACTATGGCTACACCTTC NA NA TRBJ1-2 TRBV19
CSALKNTGELFF TGCAGCGCTTTAAAAAACACCGGGGAGCTGTTTTTT NA NA TRBJ2-2 TRBV29-1
CASNLRGPHLGGYTF TGTGCCAGCAACCTAAGGGGACCTCACCTGGGAGGCTACACCTTC NA NA TRBJ1-2 TRBV27
CASSPFEGGDTQYF TGTGCCAGCAGCCCATTTGAGGGAGGAGATACGCAGTATTTT NA NA TRBJ2-3 TRBV14
CASSPGEIQPQHF TGTGCCAGCAGCCCGGGGGAAATTCAGCCCCAGCATTTT NA NA TRBJ1-5 TRBV12-3/TRBV12-4
CASSLAGGGLGNEQFF TGTGCCAGCAGTTTAGCGGGAGGGGGCCTGGGCAATGAGCAGTTCTTC TRBD2 once TRBJ2-1 TRBV28
CAISDPRGDRPNYGYTF TGTGCCATCAGTGACCCCCGGGGCGACAGACCTAACTATGGCTACACCTTC NA NA TRBJ1-2 TRBV10-3
CASSQDLGGSYEQYF TGCGCCAGCAGCCAAGATTTAGGCGGGAGCTACGAGCAGTACTTC TRBD2 few TRBJ2-7 TRBV4-1
CSASARESYEQYF TGCAGTGCTAGTGCCAGGGAATCCTACGAGCAGTACTTC NA NA TRBJ2-7 TRBV20-1
CASSQVGGNEQFF TGTGCCAGCAGCCAAGTCGGAGGGAATGAGCAGTTCTTC NA many TRBJ2-1 TRBV3-1
CSARGRTGLNTEAFF TGCAGTGCTAGAGGTAGAACAGGCCTGAACACTGAAGCTTTCTTT NA NA TRBJ1-1 TRBV20-1
CASKSGVGVYEQYF TGTGCCAGCAAATCAGGGGTCGGAGTTTACGAGCAGTACTTC NA NA TRBJ2-7 TRBV6-6
CASSQQDRGATNEKLFF TGCGCCAGCAGCCAGCAGGACAGGGGAGCAACTAATGAAAAACTGTTTTTT TRBD1 NA TRBJ1-4 TRBV4-1
CSARGGDQPQHF TGCAGTGCTAGAGGGGGGGATCAGCCCCAGCATTTT NA few TRBJ1-5 TRBV20-1
CASSLFLRQETQYF TGTGCCAGCAGTTTATTCCTGAGGCAAGAGACCCAGTACTTC NA NA TRBJ2-5 TRBV28
CATQADNTDTQYF TGTGCCACCCAGGCGGACAACACAGATACGCAGTATTTT NA few TRBJ2-3 TRBV24-1
CASSYKGGQQPQHF TGTGCCAGCAGTTACAAAGGGGGGCAGCAGCCCCAGCATTTT NA NA TRBJ1-5 TRBV6-7
CASSRKTGLATYEQYF TGTGCCAGCTCACGGAAGACCGGACTAGCGACGTACGAGCAGTACTTC TRBD2 NA TRBJ2-7 TRBV18
CASSYPGLGDGGYEQYF TGTGCCAGCAGTTACCCCGGACTAGGAGATGGGGGTTACGAGCAGTACTTC TRBD2 few TRBJ2-7 TRBV28
CASSYDGTDTQYF TGTGCCAGCAGCTACGACGGTACAGATACGCAGTATTTT NA few TRBJ2-3 TRBV13
CASSLVGLVPNEQYF TGCGCCAGCAGCTTGGTGGGACTAGTTCCCAATGAGCAGTACTTC TRBD2 NA TRBJ2-5 TRBV5-1
CSAPVDSFSNQPQHF TGCAGTGCACCCGTCGACAGTTTTAGCAATCAGCCCCAGCATTTT NA NA TRBJ1-5 TRBV20-1
CASSLGTGAPDYGYTF TGTGCCAGCAGTTTAGGGACAGGGGCCCCGGACTATGGCTACACCTTC TRBD1 NA TRBJ1-2 TRBV28